The clone carrying this TCR beta chain was observed many times. This CDR3 is 17 amino acids long. Germline CDR1 is MNHEY and CDR2 is SVGAGI. V shed 2 bases, J shed 0 bases, and the junction held 6 bases outside the gene matches. The study amplified TCR beta CDR3 regions using RNA transcripts. RT-PCR with HTBI primers came first, then second-round multiplex PCR. From the multiplex PCR reads, TCRdb called clonotypes with MiXCR, one entry per CDR3 protein. The sample records hundreds of thousands of distinct CDR3 sequences, around 15% being singletons. The data were obtained in a study of Graves' ophthalmopathy and Graves' hyperthyroidism.

Sequenced sample: blood. The rearrangement uses TRBV6-5 and TRBJ1-3, with 8 nucleotides matching TRBD1. This receptor was taken from a woman aged 25 to 39 with Graves' ophthalmopathy. CDR3 DNA sequence: TGTGCCAGCAGTTACAAGGGACAGGATTACTCTGGAAACACCATATATTTT. Its translation: CASSYKGQDYSGNTIYF.